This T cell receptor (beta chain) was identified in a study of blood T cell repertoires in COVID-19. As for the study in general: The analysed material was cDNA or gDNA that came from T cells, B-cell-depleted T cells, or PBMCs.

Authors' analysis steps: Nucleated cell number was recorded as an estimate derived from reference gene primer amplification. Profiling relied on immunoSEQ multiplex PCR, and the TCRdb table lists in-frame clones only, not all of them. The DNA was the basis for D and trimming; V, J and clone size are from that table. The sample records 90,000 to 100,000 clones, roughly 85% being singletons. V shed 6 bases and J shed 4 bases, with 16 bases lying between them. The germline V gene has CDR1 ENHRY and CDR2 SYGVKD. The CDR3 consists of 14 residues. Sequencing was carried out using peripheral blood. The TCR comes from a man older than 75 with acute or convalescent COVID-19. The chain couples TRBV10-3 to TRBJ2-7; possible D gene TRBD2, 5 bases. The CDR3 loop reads CAISETLLVYEQYF. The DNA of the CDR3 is TGTGCCATCAGCGAAACCCTACTAGTTTACGAGCAGTACTTC.